This T cell receptor (beta chain) derives from a study of blood T cell repertoires in COVID-19. Turning to the study itself: Sites across the United States, Italy and Spain contributed samples from acute and convalescent COVID-19. The analysed material was cDNA or gDNA that came from T cells, B-cell-depleted T cells, or PBMCs.

Original methodology: Reference gene primer amplification in the assay estimated nucleated cell counts. Some clones are missing from TCRdb's copy, which holds only in-frame ones; the method was immunoSEQ multiplex PCR. That table is the source of V, J and clone size, and D and trimming were worked out from the DNA. The sample carries about 82,000 clones, 80% recorded once. The CDR3 is made up of 14 amino acids. Germline V gives CDR1 MGHRA, CDR2 YSYEKL. V gave up 6 bases and J gave up 3 bases, with 13 bases separating them. This receptor was obtained from a woman in her thirties or forties with active or convalescent COVID-19. The J gene is TRBJ2-3, the V gene TRBV4-1, with a weak D call TRBD2 (7 bases). The sample consisted of peripheral blood. CDR3 sequence reads: CASSSGGGTDTQYF. The CDR3 DNA reads TGCGCCAGCAGTTCGGGGGGCGGAACAGATACGCAGTATTTT.